This record covers a single T cell receptor beta chain. The data were obtained in a study of OX40 agonist ivuxolimab in advanced cancers. TCRdb keeps only in-frame clones here, not all; method: immunoSEQ multiplex PCR. The sample lists around 30,000 clones; approximately 82% were seen once. CDR1 and CDR2 from the germline V gene are MNHNS and SASEGT. V gave up 4 bases and J gave up 1 base, with 19 bases separating them. The CDR3 loop spans 17 amino acids. V is TRBV6-1 and J is TRBJ1-1, with D possibly being TRBD1 (6 bases). This specimen consisted of CD4+ or CD8+ T cells sorted from blood, obtained in a trial of the OX40 agonist ivuxolimab. The TCR sequence derives from an adult with an advanced solid tumor such as melanoma, head and neck, liver or kidney cancer. The CDR3 DNA sequence: TGTGCCAGCAGTGTCCTGGCGGGGGGCGCAGGGAACACTGAAGCTTTCTTT. Amino acids: CASSVLAGGAGNTEAFF.